Following are 22 T cell receptor beta chains from one sample sequenced in a study of Ad26.COV2.S vaccination and SARS-CoV-2 variants. Treatment described: over 15 received Ad26.COV2.S at low or high dose, single or two shots; 5 received placebo; per-sample allocation not given. Specimen acquisition occurred on day 63 following the initial vaccine or placebo injection. Sequencing used immunoSEQ multiplex PCR; TCRdb keeps in-frame clones, though not all of them. Of some 340,000 clones listed, around 84% were seen once; the top ten hold under 2%. The sample was peripheral blood, taken in a trial of Ad26.COV2.S vaccine versus placebo. The receptors shown here come from a person aged 18-60 years who received the Ad26.COV2.S COVID-19 vaccine or a placebo.

This chain connects TRBV11-2 to TRBJ1-5; a possible D gene is TRBD1 (6 bases). Trimming left V 9 bases short and J 2 bases short, with 11 bases between. The germline CDR1 and CDR2 sequences are SGHAT and FQNNGV. The CDR3 length is 13 residues. Here the CDR3 reads CASSAGGNQPQHF. The CDR3 DNA sequence: TGTGCCAGTAGTGCAGGGGGCAATCAGCCCCAGCATTTT.

The rearrangement joins TRBV19 to TRBJ1-3, with D hard to call. Trimming removed 7 bases from V and 0 bases from J, with 10 bases in between. This CDR3 comprises 14 residues. Germline V lookup: CDR1 LNHDA, CDR2 SQIVND (reference sequence). CDR3 sequence: CASTRGVSGNTIYF. The CDR3 bases are TGTGCCAGTACCCGCGGTGTCTCTGGAAACACCATATATTTT.

This clone is categorized as medium-sized. This chain uses TRBV6-4 with TRBJ2-2; D call uncertain. The V gene's germline CDR1 is MRHNA and CDR2 SNTAGT. V lost 2 bases to trimming and J lost 3 bases, with 4 bases between them. The CDR3 sequence is 13 residues long. The CDR3 coding sequence is TGTGCCAGCAGTGACCAGGACACCGGGGAGCTGTTTTTT. Its translation is CASSDQDTGELFF.

This sequence joins TRBV6-1 and TRBJ1-2; TRBD1 matches 8 bases. V was pared by 2 bases and J by 4 bases, with 12 bases of the junction left unmatched. The germline V gene has CDR1 MNHNS and CDR2 SASEGT. The CDR3 contains 17 residues. The chain's CDR3 is CASSESSGQGVFYGYTF. CDR3 nucleotides: TGTGCCAGCAGTGAATCTAGCGGACAGGGAGTATTCTATGGCTACACCTTC.

The chain joins TRBV27 to TRBJ1-1; D unresolved. Trimming pared 6 bases from V and 1 base from J, leaving 6 bases between. The CDR3 has 12 residues. Germline-derived CDR1 and CDR2 are MNHEY and SMNVEV (reference sequence). The CDR3 region has the DNA TGTGCCAGCAGAGCGGGGAACACTGAAGCTTTCTTT. This encodes CASRAGNTEAFF.

This clone was seen once. The chain recombines TRBV11-3 with TRBJ1-1; D unresolved. The length of the CDR3 is 16 residues. CDR1 and CDR2 from the germline V gene are SGHNT and YENEEA. The V end was cut by 1 base, the J end by 1 base, with 13 bases between. This chain's CDR3 is CASSLGPIATNTEAFF. In nucleotides, the CDR3 is TGTGCCAGCAGCTTAGGCCCCATAGCCACGAACACTGAAGCTTTCTTT.

This clone was recorded once. This chain joins TRBV5-1 and TRBJ2-4; weak D call: TRBD1 (6 bases). The CDR3 has 16 amino acids. Germline CDR1 is SGHRS and CDR2 is YFSETQ. V dropped 6 bases and J dropped 1 base, with 17 bases sitting between them. The CDR3 loop is CASTRDTSAAKNIQYF. Written as DNA, the CDR3 is TGCGCCAGCACCCGGGACACATCTGCCGCCAAAAACATTCAGTACTTC.

The V and J genes are TRBV7-2 and TRBJ2-5, with 11 nucleotides matching TRBD2. The V segment lost 8 bases and the J segment 3 bases; nucleotides outside the gene matches: 5. The length of the CDR3 is 14 residues. Germline values: CDR1 SGHTA, CDR2 FQGNSA. The CDR3 coding sequence is TGTGCCAGCCACATAGCGGGGGGGAAAGAGACCCAGTACTTC. It translates to CASHIAGGKETQYF.

This chain links TRBV19 with TRBJ1-2; TRBD1 aligns across 8 bases. CDR1 LNHDA and CDR2 SQIVND come from the germline V gene (reference sequence). This CDR3 has 15 residues. V lost 4 bases to trimming and J lost 8 bases; unmatched junction nucleotides: 12. DNA of the CDR3: TGTGCCAGTAGTACCGGCCGGACAGGGCAATCAGGCTACACCTTC. This codes for CASSTGRTGQSGYTF.

V and J are TRBV19 and TRBJ1-1; 7 bases are a match to TRBD1. Germline V lookup: CDR1 LNHDA, CDR2 SQIVND (reference sequence). Trimming took 4 bases from V and 0 from J; bases not matched to a gene: 8. The CDR3 has 16 residues. The CDR3 nucleotides are TGTGCCAGTAGTACCCCGACAGGGCGGATGAACACTGAAGCTTTCTTT. Its protein is CASSTPTGRMNTEAFF.

This clone came up a few times. Written as DNA, the CDR3 is TGTGCCAGCAGCCCTGGGGACAGGGTAAATAGCAATCAGCCCCAGCATTTT. Amino acid sequence: CASSPGDRVNSNQPQHF. The chain is built from TRBV7-9 and TRBJ1-5; 9 positions agree with TRBD1. The V gene's germline CDR1 is SEHNR and CDR2 FQNEAQ (reference sequence). Germline trimming cut 5 bases from V and 0 bases from J; bases unmatched to any gene: 8. The CDR3 has 17 amino acids.

The chain combines TRBV7-9 with TRBJ2-1; tentative D call: TRBD1 (6 bases). The germline CDR1 and CDR2 sequences are SEHNR and FQNEAQ (reference sequence). This CDR3 has 15 residues. V gave up 4 bases and J gave up 7 bases, with 17 bases separating them. The CDR3 reads CASSSTRWGPNEQFF. CDR3 DNA sequence: TGTGCCAGCAGCTCCACTCGTTGGGGGCCTAATGAGCAGTTCTTC. The complete variable domain, with remaining parts taken from reference TRBV7-9 and TRBJ2-1, reads DTGVSQNPRHKITKRGQNVTFRCDPISEHNRLYWYRQTLGQGPEFLTYFQNEAQLEKSRLLSDRFSAERPKGSFSTLEIQRTEQGDSAMYLCASSSTRWGPNEQFFGPGTRLTVL.

The chain carries TRBV2 and TRBJ1-5; D unclear. Trimming left V 5 bases short and J 4 bases short, with 12 bases between. Germline V gene data show CDR1 as SNHLY and CDR2 as FYNNEI. The CDR3 totals 14 residues. CDR3 nucleotide sequence: TGTGCCAGCAGTCACGACCGGAAAAATCAGCCCCAGCATTTT. This translates into CASSHDRKNQPQHF.

The chain recombines TRBV7-9 with TRBJ2-7; D is possibly TRBD1 or TRBD2 (7 bases each). CDR1 and CDR2 from the germline V gene are SEHNR and FQNEAQ (reference sequence). Trimming took off 3 bases at V and 2 bases at J, with 11 bases between the two ends. The CDR3 consists of 14 residues. DNA for the CDR3: TGTGCCAGCAGCTTCCAGGGGGGGACCTACGAGCAGTACTTC. Translating it yields CASSFQGGTYEQYF.

The chain couples TRBV2 to TRBJ2-3; D is perhaps TRBD2 (5 bases). The CDR3 covers 17 residues. Trimming removed 0 bases from V and 0 bases from J, with 13 bases in between. Per the germline V gene, CDR1 is SNHLY and CDR2 is FYNNEI. The CDR3, as DNA: TGTGCCAGCAGTGAAGCGCGGTCCGCGGGTAGCACAGATACGCAGTATTTT. Translating gives CASSEARSAGSTDTQYF.

The rearrangement links TRBV12-2 to TRBJ1-1; TRBD1 was called by the table and not checked on the DNA. TRBV12-2 is a pseudogene segment. The CDR3 extends over 15 amino acids. CDR3 region: CASRLDRGLGTEAFF. The CDR3 bases are TGTGCAAGTCGCTTGGACAGGGGGCTGGGCACTGAAGCTTTCTTT.

A note on this clone: The sample has other DNA sequences that encode this CDR3 too. The CDR3 protein is CATSRGNQPQHF. CDR3 in DNA: TGTGCCACCAGCAGAGGCAATCAGCCCCAGCATTTT. The chain is built from TRBV15 and TRBJ1-5; unclear D gene. The CDR3 runs 12 residues. Germline V gene data show CDR1 as LNHNV and CDR2 as YYDKDF (reference sequence). V was pared by 1 base and J by 2 bases, with 0 bases between.

The chain employs TRBV2 and TRBJ2-2; the D is unclear. The CDR3 extends over 17 amino acids. Trimming cost V 2 bases and J 4 bases, with 17 bases left between them. The germline CDR1 and CDR2 sequences are SNHLY and FYNNEI. CDR3 in amino acids: CASSEPQDAPGTGELFF. In DNA form, the CDR3 reads TGTGCCAGCAGTGAACCCCAGGACGCCCCGGGCACCGGGGAGCTGTTTTTT.

The chain uses TRBV9 and TRBJ1-1, with 7 nucleotides matching TRBD1. Germline loops: CDR1 SGDLS, CDR2 YYNGEE. The J segment lost 3 bases and the V segment lost 3 bases, leaving 5 bases of the junction unmatched. The CDR3 extends over 14 amino acids. The CDR3, as DNA: TGTGCCAGCAGCGAAAGACAGGGTTACACTGAAGCTTTCTTT. Translated: CASSERQGYTEAFF.

This chain links TRBV11-2 with TRBJ1-1, with 9 nucleotides matching TRBD1. V shed 6 bases and J 1 base; nucleotides not matched to a gene: 6. The germline V gene encodes CDR1 SGHAT and CDR2 FQNNGV. CDR3 length: 15 residues. The CDR3 reads CASSLLDRGNTEAFF. As DNA, the CDR3 is TGTGCCAGCAGTCTACTGGACAGGGGGAACACTGAAGCTTTCTTT.

The rearrangement uses TRBV4-3 and TRBJ1-2, with D uncertain. The CDR3 consists of 13 residues. Germline V gene lookup returns CDR1 LGHNA and CDR2 YSLEER. V dropped 0 bases and J dropped 4 bases, with 6 bases sitting between them. The DNA of the CDR3 is TGCGCCAGCAGCCAAGATCTGGGCTATGGCTACACCTTC. Amino acid sequence: CASSQDLGYGYTF.

The rearrangement uses TRBV7-9 and TRBJ1-1; tentative D call: TRBD1 (5 bases). Germline values: CDR1 SEHNR, CDR2 FQNEAQ (reference sequence). Between the trimmed V and J ends, which lost 3 bases and 0 bases, there was a span of 14 bases. This CDR3 is built from 16 residues. CDR3 DNA: TGTGCCAGCAGCTTTTGGGGGGGAACTATGAACACTGAAGCTTTCTTT. Translation: CASSFWGGTMNTEAFF.